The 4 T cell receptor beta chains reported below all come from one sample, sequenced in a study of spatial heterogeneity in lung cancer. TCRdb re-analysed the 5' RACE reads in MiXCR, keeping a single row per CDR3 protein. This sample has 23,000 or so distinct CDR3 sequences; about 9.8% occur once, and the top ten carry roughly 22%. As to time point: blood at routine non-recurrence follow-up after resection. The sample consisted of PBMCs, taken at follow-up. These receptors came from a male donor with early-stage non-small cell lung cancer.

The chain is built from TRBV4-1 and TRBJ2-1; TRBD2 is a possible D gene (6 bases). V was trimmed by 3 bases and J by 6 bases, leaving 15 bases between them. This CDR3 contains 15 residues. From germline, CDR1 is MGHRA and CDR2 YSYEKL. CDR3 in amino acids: CASSQEFGGSNEQFF. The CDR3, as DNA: TGCGCCAGCAGCCAGGAGTTCGGGGGTAGCAATGAGCAGTTCTTC.

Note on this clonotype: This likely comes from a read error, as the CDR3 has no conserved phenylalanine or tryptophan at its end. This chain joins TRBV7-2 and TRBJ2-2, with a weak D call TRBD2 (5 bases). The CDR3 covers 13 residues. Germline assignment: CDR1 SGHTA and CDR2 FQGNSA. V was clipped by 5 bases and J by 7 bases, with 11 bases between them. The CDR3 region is CASSQDRGGELFL. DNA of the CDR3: TGTGCCAGCAGCCAGGATCGGGGCGGGGAGCTGTTTCTT.

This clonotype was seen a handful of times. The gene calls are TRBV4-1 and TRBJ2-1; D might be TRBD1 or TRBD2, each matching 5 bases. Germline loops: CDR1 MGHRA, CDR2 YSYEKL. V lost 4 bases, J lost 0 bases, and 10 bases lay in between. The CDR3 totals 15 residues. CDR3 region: CASSPGPLSYNEQFF. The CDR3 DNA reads TGCGCCAGCAGCCCGGGACCGCTCTCCTACAATGAGCAGTTCTTC.

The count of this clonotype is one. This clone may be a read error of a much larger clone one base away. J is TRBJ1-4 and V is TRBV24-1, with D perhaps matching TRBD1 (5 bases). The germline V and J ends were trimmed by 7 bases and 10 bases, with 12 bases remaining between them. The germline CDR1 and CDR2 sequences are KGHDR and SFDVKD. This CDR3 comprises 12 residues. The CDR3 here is CATSPGAGKLFF. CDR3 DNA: TGTGCCACCAGCCCCGGGGCCGGAAAACTGTTTTTT.